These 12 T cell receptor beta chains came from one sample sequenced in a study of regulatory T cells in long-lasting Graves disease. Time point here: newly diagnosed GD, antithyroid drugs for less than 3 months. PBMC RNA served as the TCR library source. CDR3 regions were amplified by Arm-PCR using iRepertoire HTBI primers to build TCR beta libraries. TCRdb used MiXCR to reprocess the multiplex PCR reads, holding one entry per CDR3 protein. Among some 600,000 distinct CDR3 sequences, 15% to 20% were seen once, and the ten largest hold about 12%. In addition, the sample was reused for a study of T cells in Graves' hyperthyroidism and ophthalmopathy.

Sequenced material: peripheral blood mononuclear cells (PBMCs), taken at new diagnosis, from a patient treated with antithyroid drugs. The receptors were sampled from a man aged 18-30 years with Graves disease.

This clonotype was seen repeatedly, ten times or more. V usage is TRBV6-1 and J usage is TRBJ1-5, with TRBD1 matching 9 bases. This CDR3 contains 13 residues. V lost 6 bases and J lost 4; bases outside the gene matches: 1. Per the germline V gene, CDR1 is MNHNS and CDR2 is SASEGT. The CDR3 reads CASSGTGNQPQHF. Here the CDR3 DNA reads TGTGCCAGCAGCGGGACAGGGAATCAGCCCCAGCATTTT.

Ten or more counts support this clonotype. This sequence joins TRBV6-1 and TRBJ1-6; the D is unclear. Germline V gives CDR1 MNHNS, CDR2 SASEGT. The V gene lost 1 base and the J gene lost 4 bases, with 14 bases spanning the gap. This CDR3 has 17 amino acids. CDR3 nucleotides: TGTGCCAGCAGTGAAGGGGGTCCGTTGACATATAATTCACCCCTCCACTTT. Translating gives CASSEGGPLTYNSPLHF.

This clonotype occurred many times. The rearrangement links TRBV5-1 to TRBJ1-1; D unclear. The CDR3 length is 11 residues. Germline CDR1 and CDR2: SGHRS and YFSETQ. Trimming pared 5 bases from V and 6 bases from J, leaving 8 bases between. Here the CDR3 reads CASRNQAEAFF. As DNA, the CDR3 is TGCGCCAGCAGAAACCAGGCTGAAGCTTTCTTT. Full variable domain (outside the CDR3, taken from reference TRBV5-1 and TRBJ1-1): KAGVTQTPRYLIKTRGQQVTLSCSPISGHRSVSWYQQTPGQGLQFLFEYFSETQRNKGNFPGRFSGRQFSNSRSEMNVSTLELGDSALYLCASRNQAEAFFGQGTRLTVV.

The CDR3 DNA reads as TGCAGTGCTGGACGGCGGGATATCAATCAGCCCCAGCATTTT. This encodes CSAGRRDINQPQHF. The chain is built from TRBV20-1 and TRBJ1-5; D gene ambiguous. The CDR3 is made up of 14 amino acids. The germline V gene has CDR1 DFQATT and CDR2 SNEGSKA (reference sequence). The ends were cut back, 5 bases at V and 3 bases at J, with 14 bases in the middle.

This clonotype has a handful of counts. The chain's CDR3 is CSVEYVETVYNEQFF. CDR3 DNA: TGCAGCGTTGAATACGTAGAGACAGTCTACAATGAGCAGTTCTTC. V gene TRBV29-1 combines with J gene TRBJ2-1, with a weak D call TRBD1 (5 bases). Germline V lookup: CDR1 SQVTM, CDR2 ANQGSEA. This CDR3 has 15 amino acids. The V end was cut by 2 bases, the J end by 3 bases, with 14 bases between.

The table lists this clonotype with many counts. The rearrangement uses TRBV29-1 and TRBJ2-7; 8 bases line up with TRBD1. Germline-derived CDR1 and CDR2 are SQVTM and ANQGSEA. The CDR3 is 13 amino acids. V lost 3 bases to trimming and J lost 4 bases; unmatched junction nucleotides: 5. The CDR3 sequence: CSVDRQGSYEQYF. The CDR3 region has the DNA TGCAGCGTTGATCGACAGGGGTCGTACGAGCAGTACTTC.

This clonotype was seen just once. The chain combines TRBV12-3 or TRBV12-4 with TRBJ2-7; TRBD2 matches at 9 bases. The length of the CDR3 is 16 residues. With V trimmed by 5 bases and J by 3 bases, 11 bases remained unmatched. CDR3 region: CASSPYSGSDFYEQYF. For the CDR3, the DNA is TGTGCCAGCAGTCCGTATAGCGGGAGTGATTTCTACGAGCAGTACTTC.

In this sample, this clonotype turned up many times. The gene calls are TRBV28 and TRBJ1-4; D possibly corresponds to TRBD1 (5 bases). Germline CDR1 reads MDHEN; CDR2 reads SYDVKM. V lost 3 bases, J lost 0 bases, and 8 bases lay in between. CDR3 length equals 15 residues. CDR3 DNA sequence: TGTGCCAGCAGTTTGGTGGGACCAACTAATGAAAAACTGTTTTTT. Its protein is CASSLVGPTNEKLFF. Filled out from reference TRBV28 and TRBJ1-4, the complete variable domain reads DVKVTQSSRYLVKRTGEKVFLECVQDMDHENMFWYRQDPGLGLRLIYFSYDVKMKEKGDIPEGYSVSREKKERFSLILESASTNQTSMYLCASSLVGPTNEKLFFGSGTQLSVL.

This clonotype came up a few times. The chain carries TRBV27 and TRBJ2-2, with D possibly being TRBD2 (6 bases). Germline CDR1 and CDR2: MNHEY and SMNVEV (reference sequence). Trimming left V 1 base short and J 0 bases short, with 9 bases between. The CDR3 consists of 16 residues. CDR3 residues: CASSLYAGSNTGELFF. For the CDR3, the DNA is TGTGCCAGCAGTTTATACGCGGGATCGAACACCGGGGAGCTGTTTTTT.

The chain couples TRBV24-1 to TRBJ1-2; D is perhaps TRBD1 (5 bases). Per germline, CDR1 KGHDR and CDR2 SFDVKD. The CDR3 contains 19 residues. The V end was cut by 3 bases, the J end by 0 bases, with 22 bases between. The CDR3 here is CATSDPHPTGRAANYGYTF. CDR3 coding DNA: TGTGCCACCAGTGATCCTCACCCTACGGGACGGGCAGCTAACTATGGCTACACCTTC.

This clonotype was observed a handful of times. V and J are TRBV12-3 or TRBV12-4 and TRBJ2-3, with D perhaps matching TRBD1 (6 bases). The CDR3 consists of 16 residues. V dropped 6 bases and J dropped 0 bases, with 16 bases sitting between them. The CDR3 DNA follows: TGTGCCAGCAGCGCCCCTGGAGGACAGAGCACAGATACGCAGTATTTT. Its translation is CASSAPGGQSTDTQYF.

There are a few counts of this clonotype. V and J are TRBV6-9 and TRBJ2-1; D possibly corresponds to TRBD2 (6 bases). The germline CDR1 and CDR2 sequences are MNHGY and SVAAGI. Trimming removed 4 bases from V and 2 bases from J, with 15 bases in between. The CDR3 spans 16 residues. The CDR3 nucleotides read TGTGCCAGCAGTTTTACTATCGGGGGACCCTACAATGAGCAGTTCTTC. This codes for CASSFTIGGPYNEQFF.